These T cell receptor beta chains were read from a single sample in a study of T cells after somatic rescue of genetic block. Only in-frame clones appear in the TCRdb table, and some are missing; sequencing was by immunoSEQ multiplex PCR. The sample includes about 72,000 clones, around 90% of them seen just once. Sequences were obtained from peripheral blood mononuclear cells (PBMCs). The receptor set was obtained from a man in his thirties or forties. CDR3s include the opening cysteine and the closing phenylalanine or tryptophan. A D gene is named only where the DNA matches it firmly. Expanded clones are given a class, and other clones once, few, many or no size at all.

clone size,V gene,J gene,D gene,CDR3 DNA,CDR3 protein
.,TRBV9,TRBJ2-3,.,TGTGCCAGCAGCGTAGGACAGACCTCTAGCACAGATACGCAGTATTTT,CASSVGQTSSTDTQYF
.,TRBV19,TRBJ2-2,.,TGTGCCAGTACCCCTAACCCGAGACTTAACACCGGGGAGCTGTTTTTT,CASTPNPRLNTGELFF
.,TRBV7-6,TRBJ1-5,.,TGTGCCAGCAGTCGGGACGGCAATCAGCCCCAGCATTTT,CASSRDGNQPQHF
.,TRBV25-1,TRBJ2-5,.,TGTGCCAGCAGTGAATATGTAGGGTCCGGCGTAGGCCAAGAGACCCAGTACTTC,CASSEYVGSGVGQETQYF
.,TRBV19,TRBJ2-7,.,TGTGCCAGTAGCCCGGGACCGACCTACGAGCAGTACTTC,CASSPGPTYEQYF
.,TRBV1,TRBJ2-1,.,TGCACCAGCGGAAAAGGGACTAGCGGGAGTGTGTTCCCCCACTACAATGAGCAGTTCTTC,CTSGKGTSGSVFPHYNEQFF
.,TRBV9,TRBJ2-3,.,TGTGCCAGCAGCGTAGGGGGCGGGGCGACAGATACGCAGTATTTT,CASSVGGGATDTQYF
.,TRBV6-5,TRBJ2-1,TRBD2,TGTGCCAGCAGTTACCTGGGGGGGGCCTACAATGAGCAGTTCTTC,CASSYLGGAYNEQFF
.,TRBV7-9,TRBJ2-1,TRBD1,TGTGCCAGCAGCTCATACACAGGGGTCATGGCCTACAATGAGCAGTTCTTC,CASSSYTGVMAYNEQFF
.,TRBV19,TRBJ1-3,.,TGTGCCAGTAGTATCGAACAGCGGAACACCATATATTTT,CASSIEQRNTIYF
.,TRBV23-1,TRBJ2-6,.,TGCGCCAGCAGTCAAATTGATCCAGGGGCTGGGGCCAACGTCCTGACTTTC,CASSQIDPGAGANVLTF
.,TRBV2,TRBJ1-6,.,TGTGCCAGCAGGAGGGGCCAGTTGGCAGATCATAATTCACCCCTCCACTTT,CASRRGQLADHNSPLHF
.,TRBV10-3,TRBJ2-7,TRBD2,TGTGCCATCCAAACTAGCGGGGGCTACGAGCAGTACTTC,CAIQTSGGYEQYF
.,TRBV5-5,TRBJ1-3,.,TGTGCCAGCAGCTCGAAACTTGGGACAAGAGGAAACACCATATATTTT,CASSSKLGTRGNTIYF
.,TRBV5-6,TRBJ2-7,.,TGTGCCAGCAGCCCCGGGGGGCCCTACGAGCAGTACTTC,CASSPGGPYEQYF
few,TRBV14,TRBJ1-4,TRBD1,TGTGCCAGCAGCCGGTGGGACAGGGGTGATGAAAAACTGTTTTTT,CASSRWDRGDEKLFF
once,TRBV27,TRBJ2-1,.,TGTGCCAGCAGTCCCCGACAGACCAGTTACAATGAGCAGTTCTTC,CASSPRQTSYNEQFF
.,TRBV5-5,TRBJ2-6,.,TGTGCCAGCAGCCCCCCCGGAACGGCTTCTGGGGCCAACGTCCTGACTTTC,CASSPPGTASGANVLTF
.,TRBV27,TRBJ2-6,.,TGTGCCAGCAGTACCTCTGGGGCCAACGTCCTGACTTTC,CASSTSGANVLTF
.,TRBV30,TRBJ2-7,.,TGTGCCTGGAGTGGCGGGGACACCTACGAGCAGTACTTC,CAWSGGDTYEQYF
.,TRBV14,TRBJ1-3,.,TGTGCCAGCAGCCAAGGTGTTTTATCGGGACCTCGCTCTGGAAACACCATATATTTT,CASSQGVLSGPRSGNTIYF
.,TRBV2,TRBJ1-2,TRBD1,TGTGCCAGCGCCGCTCGACAGGGTAGTAACTATGGCTACACCTTC,CASAARQGSNYGYTF
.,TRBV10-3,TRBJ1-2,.,TGTGCCATCAGTGAAGTGGGGGGGCAGGACTACACCTTC,CAISEVGGQDYTF
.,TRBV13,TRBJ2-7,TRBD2,TGTGCCAGCAGCTACGGACTAGCGGCCTCCTACGAGCAGTACTTC,CASSYGLAASYEQYF
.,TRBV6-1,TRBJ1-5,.,TGTGCCAGCATGAGAGGGTCGGAGCCCCAGCATTTT,CASMRGSEPQHF
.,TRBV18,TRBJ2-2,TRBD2,TGTGCCAGCTCACCACGGACTAGCGGGAGGGCCGGGACCGGGGAGCTGTTTTTT,CASSPRTSGRAGTGELFF
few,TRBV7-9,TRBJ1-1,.,TGTGCCAGCAGCTCTGGGACGGTCACTGAAGCTTTCTTT,CASSSGTVTEAFF
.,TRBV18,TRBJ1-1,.,TGTGCCAGCTCACAGCAGAGCAGGGACACTGAAGCTTTCTTT,CASSQQSRDTEAFF
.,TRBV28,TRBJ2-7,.,TGTGCCAGCAGTTTAGTCTCGAGATACGAGCAGTACTTC,CASSLVSRYEQYF
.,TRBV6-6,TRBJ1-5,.,TGTGCCAGCAGTGAGCAGGGGAATCAGCCCCAGCATTTT,CASSEQGNQPQHF
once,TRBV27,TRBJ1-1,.,TGTGCCAGCAGTTTAATTGGGGGAGAAGCTTTCTTT,CASSLIGGEAFF
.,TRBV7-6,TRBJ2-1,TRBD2,TGTGCCAGCAAGGGCGGGAGCGCGTACAATGAGCAGTTCTTC,CASKGGSAYNEQFF
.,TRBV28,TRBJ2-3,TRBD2,TGTGCCAGCAGTGCGGGACAGCCGGGACTAGCAAGCGATACGCAGTATTTT,CASSAGQPGLASDTQYF
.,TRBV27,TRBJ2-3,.,TGTGCCAGCAGACCCACTCCAGATACGCAGTATTTT,CASRPTPDTQYF
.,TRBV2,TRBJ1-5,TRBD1,TGTGCCAGCAGTGAGGACAGGGTCGATCAGCCCCAGCATTTT,CASSEDRVDQPQHF
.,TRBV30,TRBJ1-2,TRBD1,TGTGCCTGGAGTGAACCGGGACAGGCTTACTATGGCTACACCTTC,CAWSEPGQAYYGYTF
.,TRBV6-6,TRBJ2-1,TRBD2,TGTGCCAGCAGCATAAGGGCGGGAGGAGGGCATGAGCAGTTCTTC,CASSIRAGGGHEQFF
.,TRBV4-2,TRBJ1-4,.,TGTGCCAGCAGCCAAGGGGACATCACTGAAAAACTGTTTTTT,CASSQGDITEKLFF
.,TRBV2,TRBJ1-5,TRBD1,TGTGCCAGCAGGGGGAACAGGGGGGAACAGCCCCAGCATTTT,CASRGNRGEQPQHF
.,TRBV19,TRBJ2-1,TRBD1,TGTGCCAGTATGCCTTCCGGGACAGCAGGCTACAATGAGCAGTTCTTC,CASMPSGTAGYNEQFF
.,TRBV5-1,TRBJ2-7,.,TGCGCCAGCAGCTTGGACGGTTACTACGAGCAGTACTTC,CASSLDGYYEQYF
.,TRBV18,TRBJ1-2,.,TGTGCCAGCTCACCACCCTCGGGCAGGTTCAGGGTTACTAATGGCTACACCTTC,CASSPPSGRFRVTNGYTF
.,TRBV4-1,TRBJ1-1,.,TGCGCCAGCAGCCAAGATCCAGGGTTCTACACTGAAGCTTTCTTT,CASSQDPGFYTEAFF
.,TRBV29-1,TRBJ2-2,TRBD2,TGCAGCGCACTAGCGGGAGCTGACGGGGAGCTGTTTTTT,CSALAGADGELFF
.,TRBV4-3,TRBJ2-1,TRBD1,TGCGCCAGCAGCCGCTACAGGGGCCCCGAGACGGAGCAGTTCTTC,CASSRYRGPETEQFF
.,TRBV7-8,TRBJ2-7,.,TGTGCCAGCAGCCCCCGAGGGGGGACTACACCCGGCGAGCAGTACTTC,CASSPRGGTTPGEQYF